Presented here are 15 T cell receptor beta chains from one specimen sequenced in a study of the immune and genomic landscape of osteosarcoma. Poor-prognosis osteosarcoma patients supplied post-treatment primary, local recurrence and metastasis tumor specimens. The assay was immunoSEQ multiplex PCR, and TCRdb's table has in-frame clones only and misses some. The sample shows roughly 4,900 clones, roughly 77% of them seen only once. Sequenced input: osteosarcoma tumor tissue from the femur. The receptors come from a human donor with osteosarcoma.

V and J are TRBV27 and TRBJ2-2, with 7 positions matching TRBD1. Germline lookup yields CDR1 MNHEY and CDR2 SMNVEV (reference sequence). Losses at the gene ends were 7 bases for V and 1 base for J; bases not matched to a gene: 9. There are 16 residues in the CDR3. The CDR3 sequence is CASNWGQRLNTGELFF. CDR3 DNA: TGTGCCAGCAACTGGGGACAGAGATTGAACACCGGGGAGCTGTTTTTT.

This clone occurred once. The rearrangement links TRBV6-5 to TRBJ2-2; D perhaps matches TRBD2 (5 bases). Trimming took off 5 bases at V and 7 bases at J, with 8 bases between the two ends. The CDR3 totals 12 residues. Germline values: CDR1 MNHEY, CDR2 SVGAGI. The CDR3, as DNA: TGTGCCAGCAGTCTCCGGGACGGGGAGCTGTTTTTT. As protein: CASSLRDGELFF.

The table lists this clone with a few counts. The gene calls are TRBV7-2 and TRBJ2-1, with D uncertain. This CDR3 comprises 16 residues. Germline V gene data show CDR1 as SGHTA and CDR2 as FQGNSA. The germline V and J ends were trimmed by 1 base and 8 bases, with 18 bases remaining between them. CDR3 sequence reads: CASSLVADWAAHEQFF. In DNA, the CDR3 is TGTGCCAGCAGCTTAGTTGCAGACTGGGCCGCCCATGAGCAGTTCTTC.

The chain is built from TRBV5-4 and TRBJ2-3; D unclear. The germline gives CDR1 SGHNT, CDR2 YYREEE (reference sequence). The CDR3 loop spans 13 amino acids. V was pared by 0 bases and J by 4 bases, with 6 bases between. CDR3 protein: CASSLEAADTQYF. The CDR3 nucleotides read TGTGCCAGCAGCTTGGAGGCTGCAGATACGCAGTATTTT.

The V and J genes are TRBV6-1 and TRBJ1-2; 8 positions agree with TRBD1. This CDR3 is 15 amino acids long. Germline lookup yields CDR1 MNHNS and CDR2 SASEGT. Germline trimming cut 5 bases from V and 3 bases from J; bases unmatched to any gene: 8. CDR3 nucleotide sequence: TGTGCCAGCAGTCCTAATTCAGGGGGCTACTATGGCTACACCTTC. It codes for CASSPNSGGYYGYTF.

The rearrangement links TRBV27 to TRBJ2-2, with 10 bases matching TRBD2. V lost 5 bases, J lost 6 bases, and 15 bases stayed unmatched. This CDR3 contains 18 residues. CDR1 and CDR2 from the germline V gene are MNHEY and SMNVEV (reference sequence). In nucleotides, the CDR3 is TGTGCCAGCAGTCCCTTGGGAAGCGGGAGGGTTCGGGCCGGGGAGCTGTTTTTT. Its translation: CASSPLGSGRVRAGELFF.

The chain carries TRBV25-1 and TRBJ2-1, with a tentative D call TRBD2 (7 bases). Trimming stripped 6 bases from V and 2 bases from J, with 17 bases between. Germline V gene sequence: CDR1 MGHDK, CDR2 SYGVNS. CDR3 size: 16 residues. The CDR3 nucleotides are TGTGCCAGCAGGTCCGGGGGGCTGGATGCCTACAATGAGCAGTTCTTC. It encodes CASRSGGLDAYNEQFF.

This clone was found a few times. The genes are TRBV5-6 and TRBJ1-5, with TRBD1 matching 8 bases. After removal of 4 bases from V and 6 bases from J, the junction contained 15 bases not matched to a gene. The CDR3 has 17 amino acids. The germline CDR1 and CDR2 sequences are SGHDT and YYEEEE. The DNA of the CDR3 is TGTGCCAGCAGCCTTACCTCGGGACAGGCGGAACGTCAGCCCCAGCATTTT. It specifies CASSLTSGQAERQPQHF.

The chain carries TRBV5-4 and TRBJ2-1, with 8 bases fitting TRBD1. This CDR3 spans 16 amino acids. Germline V gene sequence: CDR1 SGHNT, CDR2 YYREEE (reference sequence). V lost 4 bases and J lost 8; bases outside the gene matches: 14. CDR3 in DNA: TGTGCCAGCAGCCCTTCGCCTGGACAGGGTTACGATGAGCAGTTCTTC. It translates to CASSPSPGQGYDEQFF.

J is TRBJ1-1 and V is TRBV7-3; D gene ambiguous. The CDR3 has 12 amino acids. Germline V gene lookup returns CDR1 SGHTA and CDR2 FQGTGA. With 4 bases removed from V and 8 bases from J, the gap between germline ends came to 11 bases. This CDR3 reads CASSSNDREAFF. The DNA of the CDR3 is TGTGCCAGCAGCTCCAACGACCGAGAAGCTTTCTTT.

This clone showed up just once. This rearrangement joins TRBV9 to TRBJ2-5; TRBD1 aligns across 7 bases. Germline-derived CDR1 and CDR2 are SGDLS and YYNGEE. The ends lost 4 bases at V and 5 bases at J; junction bases unmatched: 14. CDR3 length: 16 amino acids. The CDR3 here is CASSPDTGQPSETQYF. DNA for the CDR3: TGTGCCAGCAGCCCTGACACGGGACAGCCGTCGGAGACCCAGTACTTC.

The rearrangement joins TRBV7-6 to TRBJ2-5; D call uncertain. The DNA end is more similar to TRBJ2-7, so the J call may be wrong. Germline V gene sequence: CDR1 SGHVS, CDR2 FNYEAQ. This CDR3 has 14 amino acids. The CDR3 sequence is CASSLVVGPYEQYF. Here the CDR3 DNA reads TGTGCCAGCAGCCTGGTCGTGGGTCCCTACGAGCAGTACTTC.

This clone has only a few counts. The rearrangement links TRBV21-1 to TRBJ2-3; no check of the table's D call, TRBD1, against the DNA was made. TRBV21-1 is shown as a pseudogene. The CDR3 is made up of 12 amino acids. CDR3 sequence: CASQDSADTQYF. DNA of the CDR3: TGTGCCTCCCAGGACAGCGCAGATACGCAGTATTTT.

The gene calls are TRBV9 and TRBJ1-1; D is undetermined. The CDR3 is 15 amino acids. CDR1 SGDLS and CDR2 YYNGEE come from the germline V gene. The V end lost 4 bases, the J end lost 0 bases, and 13 bases lay between the germline ends. The CDR3 sequence is CASSPHGQMNTEAFF. The DNA of the CDR3 is TGTGCCAGCAGCCCCCACGGGCAAATGAACACTGAAGCTTTCTTT.

The chain carries TRBV4-1 and TRBJ2-1; 12 bases are a match to TRBD2. J was trimmed by 9 bases and V by 4 bases; bases with no gene match: 7. The CDR3 is made up of 15 amino acids. In germline, CDR1 is MGHRA, CDR2 YSYEKL. The CDR3 DNA is TGCGCCAGCAGCCCGACTAGCGGGAGTGGGAGTGAGCAGTTCTTC. Amino acids: CASSPTSGSGSEQFF.